This T cell receptor beta chain originates from a study of T cells in Graves' hyperthyroidism and ophthalmopathy. TCR beta CDR3 sequences were amplified from RNA transcripts. HTBI primers were the set used in a first-round RT-PCR of the TCR CDR3. TCRdb fed the multiplex PCR reads into MiXCR, producing one record per CDR3 protein. The sample carries about half a million distinct CDR3 sequences, around 15% recorded once. In this sample, this clonotype turned up many times. PBMCs were collected from an approximately 10 ml volume of fresh peripheral blood. V was cut by 10 bases and J by 3 bases, with 13 bases left in between. The CDR3 contains 12 residues. The germline gives CDR1 MDHEN, CDR2 SYDVKM.

This sequence originates from a young woman with Graves' ophthalmopathy. Sequencing input: blood. The chain uses TRBV28 and TRBJ2-7; D call uncertain. The CDR3 DNA reads as TGTGCCACCTCGGACGCCTACTACGAGCAGTACTTC. The encoded protein is CATSDAYYEQYF.